This TCR beta chain was identified during a study of PD-L1 blockade in urothelial cancer. Looking at the study overall: Blood underwent analysis 3 weeks (second dose) and 6 weeks after treatment began. Median T cell yield from blood was 120,000 to 150,000. Findings of the study overall: Better survival was predicted when blood TCR clonality before treatment fell below the median.

Synthetic analogs of TCR templates were spiked into every PCR. Data came from immunoSEQ multiplex PCR; TCRdb stores just in-frame clones and leaves some out. The sample has approximately 40,000 clones, approximately 86% seen once. On this clone itself: The antigen is not known.

Trimming stripped 4 bases from V and 0 bases from J, with 14 bases between. The CDR3 has 16 residues. The V gene's germline CDR1 is SGHTA and CDR2 FQGTGA. Described time point: peripheral blood 6 weeks after treatment start. The chain is built from TRBV7-3 and TRBJ2-3, with D perhaps TRBD1 (5 bases). The source material was PBMCs, sampled around atezolizumab (anti-PD-L1) treatment. The receptor was derived from a man aged 55 to 70 with urothelial cancer. DNA for the CDR3: TGTGCCAGCAGCTACCAGACAGCCTCTAGCACAGATACGCAGTATTTT. As protein: CASSYQTASSTDTQYF.